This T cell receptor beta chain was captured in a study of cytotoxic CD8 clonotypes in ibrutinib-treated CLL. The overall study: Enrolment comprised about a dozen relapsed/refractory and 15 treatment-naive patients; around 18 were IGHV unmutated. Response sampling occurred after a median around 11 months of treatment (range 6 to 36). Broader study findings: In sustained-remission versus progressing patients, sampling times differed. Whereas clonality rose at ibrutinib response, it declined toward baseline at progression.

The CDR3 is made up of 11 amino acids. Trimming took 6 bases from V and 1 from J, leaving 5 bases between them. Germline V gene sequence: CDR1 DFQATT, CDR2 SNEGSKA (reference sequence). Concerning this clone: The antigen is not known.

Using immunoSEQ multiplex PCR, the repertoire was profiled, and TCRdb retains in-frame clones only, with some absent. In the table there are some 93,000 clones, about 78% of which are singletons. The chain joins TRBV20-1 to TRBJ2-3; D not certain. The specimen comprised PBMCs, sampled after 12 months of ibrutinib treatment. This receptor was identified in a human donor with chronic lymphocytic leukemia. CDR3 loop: CSAPRTDTQYF. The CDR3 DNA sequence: TGCAGTGCGCCTCGCACAGATACGCAGTATTTT.